This T cell receptor beta chain was sequenced during a study of monozygotic twins with cystic fibrosis. Study-level information: Roughly 3.2 micrograms of fragmented DNA underwent around 15 PCR cycles for library preparation.

In the case of this clone: The antigen is undetermined.

Overall study results and limits: The repertoire was suggested to be naive-dominated, clonality median about 0.01. Shared CDR3 numbers were not associated with age, concordance or severity. Nucleotide-identical clonotype sharing was significantly higher within monozygotic CF twin pairs than between unrelated CF individuals.

Method: immunoSEQ multiplex PCR; TCRdb's copy keeps in-frame clones and lacks some. Of about 14,000 clones listed, roughly 93% were seen once; the top ten hold 8% to 9.5%. In germline, CDR1 is MDHEN, CDR2 SYDVKM. V was pared by 6 bases and J by 5 bases, with 16 bases between. The CDR3 runs 14 residues. The TCR was taken from a girl aged 2 to 10 with cystic fibrosis. The chain couples TRBV28 to TRBJ2-5, with D perhaps TRBD2 (5 bases). The sample comprised blood. CDR3 protein: CASRATGRRETQYF. DNA of the CDR3: TGTGCCAGCAGGGCGACGGGGAGACGGGAGACCCAGTACTTC.